This T cell receptor (beta chain) was obtained from a study of molecular identifiers for immune sequencing clone quantification. Findings of the study overall: Some 970,000 naive cells reportedly did not prevent detection of spiked Jurkat TCR RNA from one cell. Clones above 20 RNA copies held over 98% of effector molecules, under 1% in naive cells. Shared barcodes on identical TCR molecules could underestimate the sizes of highly expanded clones.

V dropped 3 bases and J dropped 5; count of bases not matched to a gene: 6. This CDR3 has 14 amino acids. CDR1 and CDR2 (germline): SGHRS, YFSETQ. MiXCR, run by TCRdb on the PCR reads, gives a single entry per CDR3 protein. The sample shows tens of thousands of distinct CDR3 sequences, about 15% of them seen only once. As to this clonotype: Its antigen is undetermined.

The sample was naive CD8+ T cells from blood, with Jurkat cell RNA spiked in. Documented subset: FACS-sorted CD8+CD4-CCR7+CD45RA+ naive T cells. The V and J genes are TRBV5-1 and TRBJ2-5, with 8 bases identical to TRBD1. The sequence came from a human donor in good health. Some libraries in this study had Jurkat cell RNA spiked in. This CDR3 reads CASSWTGSRETQYF. In nucleotides, the CDR3 is TGCGCCAGCAGCTGGACAGGGTCGAGGGAGACCCAGTACTTC.